A single sample is the source of the 30 T cell receptor beta chains below, sequenced in a study of blood T cells in healthy people across ages. The authors ran a second PCR of about 6 to 11 cycles using a sample-barcoded 5' primer and a J-beta primer mix. One entry per CDR3 protein results from TCRdb running MiXCR on the 5' RACE reads. Altogether some 760,000 distinct CDR3 sequences are present, around 25% being singletons, with the ten largest covering 9.4%. This sample was shared with a second study, whose subject was T cells of mothers and their children.

The source material was blood. The receptors originated from a boy aged 5-17 years in good health.

V is TRBV6-2 or TRBV6-3 and J is TRBJ2-5; D possibly matches TRBD1 or TRBD2 (5 bases each). The J call may be faulty, since TRBJ2-1 better matches the DNA end. In germline, CDR1 is MNHEY, CDR2 SVGEGT. The length of the CDR3 is 15 residues. CDR3 sequence: CASGVGPGVYNEQFF. The CDR3 nucleotides read TGTGCCAGCGGGGTGGGACCTGGAGTCTACAATGAGCAGTTCTTC.

V is TRBV6-6 and J is TRBJ2-7, with 8 bases that match TRBD2. Germline CDR1 is MNHNY and CDR2 is SVGAGI (reference sequence). There are 15 residues in the CDR3. With V trimmed by 5 bases and J by 0 bases, 6 bases remained unmatched. CDR3 region: CASSAIAGTSYEQYF. The CDR3 DNA follows: TGTGCCAGCAGTGCTATAGCGGGGACCTCCTACGAGCAGTACTTC.

This clonotype was found a few times. CDR3 in amino acids: CASSLSGGSNYGYTF. The CDR3 nucleotides are TGTGCCAGCAGCTTAAGTGGGGGGTCTAACTATGGCTACACCTTC. The J gene is TRBJ1-2, the V gene TRBV7-9, with D perhaps TRBD1 (5 bases). This CDR3 contains 15 residues. CDR1 is SEHNR, CDR2 FQNEAQ, per germline (reference sequence). V dropped 2 bases and J dropped 0 bases, with 10 bases sitting between them.

This clonotype appeared a few times. J is TRBJ2-5 and V is TRBV29-1; TRBD2 aligns across 8 bases. The J call may be wrong; the DNA end is better matched by TRBJ2-1. There are 16 residues in the CDR3. Germline loops: CDR1 SQVTM, CDR2 ANQGSEA. CDR3 loop: CSGKRVAGMSYNEQFF. The DNA for the CDR3 is TGCAGCGGGAAGAGAGTAGCGGGAATGAGTTACAATGAGCAGTTCTTC.

The V and J genes are TRBV4-3 and TRBJ1-2; weak D call: TRBD1 (6 bases). The CDR3 runs 16 residues. V shed 0 bases and J shed 4 bases, with 15 bases lying between them. Per germline, CDR1 LGHNA and CDR2 YSLEER. DNA of the CDR3: TGCGCCAGCAGCCAAGATCGCGGGGGGGCTCCCTATGGCTACACCTTC. Protein: CASSQDRGGAPYGYTF.

V is TRBV28 and J is TRBJ1-2; TRBD1 matches 7 bases. CDR1 MDHEN and CDR2 SYDVKM come from the germline V gene. The CDR3 is made up of 14 amino acids. V gave up 4 bases and J gave up 4 bases; unmatched junction bases: 6. The CDR3 sequence: CASSSSTGIYGYTF. The CDR3 DNA follows: TGTGCCAGCAGTTCATCGACAGGGATCTATGGCTACACCTTC.

The chain couples TRBV20-1 to TRBJ2-5, with a tentative D call TRBD2 (6 bases). The length of the CDR3 is 14 residues. Germline values: CDR1 DFQATT, CDR2 SNEGSKA (reference sequence). Trimming took 3 bases from V and 11 from J, leaving 22 bases between them. The CDR3 DNA is TGCAGTGCTAGCCAGGGCCACCCGGGGGTCTGGCAGTACTTC. As protein: CSASQGHPGVWQYF.

The CDR3: CASSLREPSYNSPLHF. The CDR3 nucleotides are TGCGCCAGCAGCTTGAGGGAACCCTCCTATAATTCACCCCTCCACTTT. This sequence joins TRBV5-1 and TRBJ1-6, with D uncertain. CDR1 SGHRS and CDR2 YFSETQ come from the germline V gene. The length of the CDR3 is 16 residues. V shed 1 base and J shed 0 bases, with 8 bases lying between them.

The chain combines TRBV28 with TRBJ1-1, with unresolved D. The CDR3 has 13 residues. The germline CDR1 and CDR2 sequences are MDHEN and SYDVKM. V was cut by 0 bases and J by 2 bases, with 4 bases left in between. The CDR3 DNA is TGTGCCAGCAGTTTATGGACAAACACTGAAGCTTTCTTT. It encodes CASSLWTNTEAFF.

The chain couples TRBV27 to TRBJ2-7; D possibly corresponds to TRBD2 (6 bases). The CDR3 extends over 17 amino acids. Germline lookup yields CDR1 MNHEY and CDR2 SMNVEV (reference sequence). V lost 3 bases and J 2 bases, leaving 20 bases between the germline ends. CDR3 region: CASSFGAPQGGTYEQYF. The CDR3 DNA is TGTGCCAGCAGTTTTGGGGCCCCCCAGGGAGGCACCTACGAGCAGTACTTC.

This clonotype was recorded a few times. The chain joins TRBV20-1 to TRBJ2-7; D is possibly TRBD1 (6 bases). CDR3 length: 15 amino acids. Germline CDR1 reads DFQATT; CDR2 reads SNEGSKA (reference sequence). V was shortened by 1 base and J by 5 bases, with 18 bases between the two germline ends. CDR3 protein: CSARGQGSIRNEQYF. The CDR3 DNA sequence: TGCAGTGCTAGAGGGCAGGGGAGTATTAGGAACGAGCAGTACTTC.

This chain connects TRBV10-1 to TRBJ2-5; unclear D gene. This CDR3 is 13 amino acids long. Germline V gene lookup returns CDR1 WNHNN and CDR2 SYGVQD (reference sequence). Trimming removed 8 bases from V and 5 bases from J, with 15 bases in between. The chain's CDR3 is CASAPSEGETQYF. The CDR3 region has the DNA TGCGCCAGCGCCCCCTCGGAAGGGGAGACCCAGTACTTC.

This clonotype was recorded a few times. This chain links TRBV18 with TRBJ1-2, with D unclear. The CDR3 totals 13 residues. Trimming took 3 bases from V and 6 from J, leaving 11 bases between them. The germline gives CDR1 KGHSH, CDR2 LQKENI. CDR3 residues: CASSPGRVDGYTF. The CDR3 coding sequence is TGTGCCAGCTCACCGGGAAGGGTCGATGGCTACACCTTC.

This chain uses TRBV2 with TRBJ2-5; possibly TRBD1 for D (6 bases). Judging by the DNA end, TRBJ2-7 fits better; the J call may be wrong. The germline CDR1 and CDR2 sequences are SNHLY and FYNNEI. The CDR3 sequence is 14 residues long. In nucleotides, the CDR3 is TGTGCCAGCAGTTGGACAGTCGCTTTGCCCGAGCAGTACTTC. Amino acids: CASSWTVALPEQYF.

This clonotype was recorded a few times. This chain joins TRBV7-3 and TRBJ2-3; D gene ambiguous. Germline CDR1 and CDR2: SGHTA and FQGTGA. Deletions cut 1 base from V and 6 bases from J, with 8 bases between. The CDR3 spans 13 residues. This CDR3 is CASSLMPGDTQYF. CDR3 sequence (DNA): TGTGCCAGCAGCTTAATGCCTGGGGATACGCAGTATTTT.

In this sample, this clonotype turned up once. V and J are TRBV10-1 and TRBJ2-7; 9 bases fit TRBD2. The CDR3 extends over 16 amino acids. Germline CDR1 is WNHNN and CDR2 is SYGVQD (reference sequence). The junction had 11 bases not matched to a gene; V was cut back by 3 bases and J by 5 bases. The chain's CDR3 is CASSDFLGLASHEQYF. CDR3 DNA: TGCGCCAGCAGTGATTTTCTGGGACTAGCATCTCACGAGCAGTACTTC.

This clonotype has just a few counts. This chain uses TRBV5-5 with TRBJ2-4; D might be TRBD2 (7 bases). V gave up 4 bases and J gave up 1 base, with 12 bases separating them. The CDR3 spans 15 residues. From germline, CDR1 is SGHKS and CDR2 YYEKEE (reference sequence). CDR3 nucleotides: TGTGCCAGCAGCGCTAGGGGGGGGGCCAAAAACATTCAGTACTTC. Protein product: CASSARGGAKNIQYF.

This chain uses TRBV29-1 with TRBJ2-5; 8 positions match TRBD1. Germline CDR1 is SQVTM and CDR2 is ANQGSEA. The CDR3 contains 13 residues. The ends lost 7 bases at V and 5 bases at J; junction bases unmatched: 9. CDR3 nucleotides: TGCAGCGCAATGACAGGGGTTGACGAGACCCAGTACTTC. It yields the protein CSAMTGVDETQYF.

The V call is TRBV12-3 or TRBV12-4, the J call TRBJ1-4; D not resolved. This CDR3 is built from 14 residues. Trimming took 6 bases from V and 4 from J, leaving 12 bases between them. CDR3 nucleotide sequence: TGTGCCAGCAGCCCCAGTGGAAGTAATGAAAAACTGTTTTTT. Protein sequence: CASSPSGSNEKLFF.

This clonotype was observed many times. The V call is TRBV3-1, the J call TRBJ2-5; 11 positions match TRBD2. From germline, CDR1 is LGHDT and CDR2 YNNKEL (reference sequence). CDR3 length equals 15 residues. V shed 3 bases and J 5 bases; nucleotides not matched to a gene: 5. CDR3 sequence reads: CASSHLLAGDETQYF. Here the CDR3 DNA reads TGTGCCAGCAGCCACCTACTAGCGGGAGATGAGACCCAGTACTTC.

There are a few counts of this clonotype. The rearrangement links TRBV7-9 to TRBJ1-2; no firm D call. The CDR3 loop spans 12 amino acids. The ends were cut back, 5 bases at V and 8 bases at J, with 12 bases in the middle. Germline lookup yields CDR1 SEHNR and CDR2 FQNEAQ (reference sequence). The CDR3 region has the DNA TGTGCCAGCAGCAACAGCGTGCGGGGCTACACCTTC. This translates into CASSNSVRGYTF.

CDR3: CASSQVFRGGPYNEQFF. CDR3 sequence (DNA): TGCGCCAGCAGCCAAGTATTCCGGGGGGGCCCCTACAATGAGCAGTTCTTC. This chain connects TRBV4-3 to TRBJ2-1; TRBD2 matches 8 bases. J was trimmed by 2 bases and V by 1 base; bases with no gene match: 7. The CDR3 loop spans 17 amino acids. Germline assignment: CDR1 LGHNA and CDR2 YSLEER.

This chain uses TRBV29-1 with TRBJ2-5; TRBD1 or TRBD2 may be the D gene (6 bases each). Germline V gene lookup returns CDR1 SQVTM and CDR2 ANQGSEA. This CDR3 spans 14 amino acids. Trimming removed 4 bases from V and 7 bases from J, with 19 bases in between. CDR3 in DNA: TGCAGCGTTGGCTGGGGGGCTCCTCCCGGGACCCAGTACTTC. Its protein is CSVGWGAPPGTQYF.

The chain uses TRBV29-1 and TRBJ2-3; D is unclear. The CDR3 has 12 amino acids. CDR1 and CDR2 from the germline V gene are SQVTM and ANQGSEA. Trimming left V 1 base short and J 3 bases short, with 5 bases between. CDR3 bases: TGCAGCGTTGAAGTGGAGACAGATACGCAGTATTTT. This codes for CSVEVETDTQYF.

The rearrangement joins TRBV29-1 to TRBJ2-7; TRBD1 or TRBD2 may be the D gene (5 bases each). Germline V gives CDR1 SQVTM, CDR2 ANQGSEA. CDR3 length: 15 residues. The ends were cut back, 0 bases at V and 3 bases at J, with 15 bases in the middle. DNA of the CDR3: TGCAGCGTTGAAGATCGGCAGGGAGCCTACTACGAGCAGTACTTC. This translates into CSVEDRQGAYYEQYF.

The chain has TRBV2 and TRBJ2-3, with a possible D match to TRBD1 (6 bases). Germline V gives CDR1 SNHLY, CDR2 FYNNEI. This CDR3 contains 12 residues. CDR3 DNA: TGTGCACCAGGGGTTTCTAGAGATACGCAGTATTTT. Translating it yields CAPGVSRDTQYF.

The chain links TRBV3-1 to TRBJ2-5; D tentatively reads TRBD1 or TRBD2 (7 bases each). Germline V gene lookup returns CDR1 LGHDT and CDR2 YNNKEL (reference sequence). Trimming shortened V by 0 bases and J by 4 bases, and 15 bases separated the two germline ends. The CDR3 length is 16 residues. The CDR3, as DNA: TGTGCCAGCAGCCAAGACAGGGGGGGGCTGGGAGAGACCCAGTACTTC. Translation: CASSQDRGGLGETQYF.

The chain carries TRBV11-2 and TRBJ2-7; a possible D gene is TRBD2 (5 bases). Germline lookup yields CDR1 SGHAT and CDR2 FQNNGV. The CDR3 loop spans 13 amino acids. Trimming left V 3 bases short and J 5 bases short, with 11 bases between. CDR3: CASSFPLAHEQYF. The CDR3 bases are TGTGCCAGCAGCTTTCCCCTAGCCCACGAGCAGTACTTC.

The chain carries TRBV4-1 and TRBJ2-3; D is unclear. CDR3 length equals 17 residues. With 4 bases removed from V and 2 bases from J, the gap between germline ends came to 19 bases. Per germline, CDR1 MGHRA and CDR2 YSYEKL. CDR3 bases: TGCGCCAGCAGCCTTGACCCAGCCGAGCCTTACACAGATACGCAGTATTTT. Its protein product is CASSLDPAEPYTDTQYF.

The gene calls are TRBV13 and TRBJ1-4, with a weak D call TRBD1 (5 bases). The CDR3 runs 16 residues. V shed 5 bases and J shed 4 bases, with 17 bases lying between them. Germline values: CDR1 PRHDT, CDR2 FYEKMQ (reference sequence). The CDR3 DNA sequence: TGTGCCAGCAGCCCTACCCGGACATTTGGTAATGAAAAACTGTTTTTT. This translates into CASSPTRTFGNEKLFF.